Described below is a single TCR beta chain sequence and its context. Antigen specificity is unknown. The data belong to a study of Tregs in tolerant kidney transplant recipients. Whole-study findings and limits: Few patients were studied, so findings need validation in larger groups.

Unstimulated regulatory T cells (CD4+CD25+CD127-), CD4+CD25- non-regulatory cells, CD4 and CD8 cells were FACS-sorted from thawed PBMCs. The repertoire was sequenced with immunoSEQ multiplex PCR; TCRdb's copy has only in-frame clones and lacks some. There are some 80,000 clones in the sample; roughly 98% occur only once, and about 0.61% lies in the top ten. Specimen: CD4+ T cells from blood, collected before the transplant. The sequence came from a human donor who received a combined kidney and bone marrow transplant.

The CDR3 is CASSPKLAGGKKETQYF. The CDR3 coding sequence is TGTGCCAGCTCACCAAAGTTAGCGGGAGGAAAGAAAGAGACCCAGTACTTC. The rearrangement uses TRBV18 and TRBJ2-5; 10 nucleotides match TRBD2. Germline values: CDR1 KGHSH, CDR2 LQKENI. The CDR3 is 17 amino acids. V dropped 2 bases and J dropped 3; count of bases not matched to a gene: 9.